A single TCR beta chain is shown here with its context. Profiling relied on immunoSEQ multiplex PCR, and the TCRdb table lists in-frame clones only, not all of them. The sample shows 75,000 to 90,000 clones, 80% to 90% of them seen only once. The data are from a study of blood T cell repertoires in COVID-19. This CDR3 is built from 15 residues. CDR1 is ENHRY and CDR2 is SYGVKD in the germline V gene. V shed 10 bases and J shed 1 base, with 19 bases lying between them. Sequencing input: peripheral blood. This sequence originates from a man older than 75 with acute or convalescent COVID-19. V is TRBV10-3 and J is TRBJ1-1; D perhaps matches TRBD1 (6 bases). The CDR3 DNA reads TGTGCCAGCCGACAGGAGCCGGGGACGAACACTGAAGCTTTCTTT. This codes for CASRQEPGTNTEAFF.